The clone carrying this TCR beta chain has only a few counts. What it recognizes is unknown. This sample is drawn from a study of cytomegalovirus exposure and HLA in healthy donors. Across the study: Earlier findings included some 120 million unique TCR beta sequences obtained from 150 million to 200 million T cells.

CDR3 length equals 16 residues. Germline V lookup: CDR1 SGHDT, CDR2 YYEEEE. The ends lost 3 bases at V and 5 bases at J; junction bases unmatched: 13. Vbeta (60) and Jbeta (13) primers were used in the PCR. Profiled with immunoSEQ multiplex PCR; TCRdb holds only in-frame clones, not every one. The sample shows roughly 150,000 clones, about 81% of them seen only once. Findings and caveats of the study: It was reported that the classifier diagnosed cytomegalovirus status with high specificity and sensitivity in both the original and validation cohorts.

The chain combines TRBV5-6 with TRBJ2-5; TRBD2 matches at 7 bases. This receptor was obtained from a man between 25 and 39 years old in good health and CMV-seronegative. The source material was PBMCs. The CDR3 protein is CASSSLWAGVLETQYF. The CDR3 coding sequence is TGTGCCAGCAGCTCCCTCTGGGCGGGAGTATTGGAGACCCAGTACTTC.